Sequencing of this T cell receptor beta chain was carried out in a study of T cell responses to AZD1222 COVID-19 vaccine. Study findings and constraints: There were repertoire samples only from the period after the peak T cell response. Baseline serostatus was positive in only six or seven AZD1222 recipients. Donors, mostly white British, included more females; clonal diversity was possibly underestimated.

With respect to this clone: Its antigen remains unknown.

TCRdb's copy holds only in-frame clones and misses some; the assay was immunoSEQ multiplex PCR. The sample yields approximately 170,000 clones, roughly 89% seen once. The length of the CDR3 is 13 residues. V was trimmed by 0 bases and J by 6 bases, leaving 8 bases between them. Germline CDR1 KGHSH, CDR2 LQKENI. The chain carries TRBV18 and TRBJ1-2; possibly TRBD1 for D (5 bases). This clonotype was sampled from an adult who received the AZD1222 COVID-19 vaccine. Sequencing was performed on peripheral blood, taken 28 days after the second AZD1222 dose. The CDR3 here is CASSPPTADGYTF. DNA for the CDR3: TGTGCCAGCTCACCACCGACAGCGGATGGCTACACCTTC. Variable domain in full (rest from reference TRBV18 and TRBJ1-2): NAGVMQNPRHLVRRRGQEARLRCSPMKGHSHVYWYRQLPEEGLKFMVYLQKENIIDESGMPKERFSAEFPKEGPSILRIQQVVRGDSAAYFCASSPPTADGYTFGSGTRLTVV.